One sample yielded the 17 T cell receptor beta chains listed below, sequenced in a study of blood T cell repertoires in COVID-19. Profiling relied on immunoSEQ multiplex PCR, and the TCRdb table lists in-frame clones only, not all of them. There are some 66,000 clones in the sample; around 82% occur only once, and 6.6% lies in the top ten. The sequencing sample was made of peripheral blood. The receptors were sampled from a man in his sixties with acute or convalescent COVID-19.

V gene TRBV6-2 or TRBV6-3 combines with J gene TRBJ1-6, with TRBD1 matching over 8 bases. Germline loops: CDR1 MNHEY, CDR2 SVGEGT. J lost 4 bases, V lost 7 bases, and 9 bases had no gene match. This CDR3 has 16 residues. The CDR3 reads CASTPGQGGYNSPLHF. The CDR3 DNA follows: TGTGCCAGCACCCCCGGACAGGGAGGATATAATTCACCCCTCCACTTT.

This clone was seen repeatedly, ten times or more. This rearrangement joins TRBV19 to TRBJ1-2, with D perhaps matching TRBD1 (5 bases). This CDR3 has 14 amino acids. The V end lost 3 bases, the J end lost 3 bases, and 11 bases lay between the germline ends. Germline V gene sequence: CDR1 LNHDA, CDR2 SQIVND (reference sequence). CDR3 coding DNA: TGTGCCAGTAGTATGGTCGGGGGGTACTATGGCTACACCTTC. It codes for CASSMVGGYYGYTF.

This rearrangement joins TRBV6-5 to TRBJ1-3; tentatively, D is TRBD1 (5 bases). The V end was cut by 5 bases, the J end by 0 bases, with 11 bases between. From germline, CDR1 is MNHEY and CDR2 SVGAGI. The CDR3 consists of 15 residues. The CDR3 loop reads CASSPGISSGNTIYF. CDR3 DNA sequence: TGTGCCAGCAGTCCAGGGATTAGCTCTGGAAACACCATATATTTT.

The rearrangement uses TRBV7-2 and TRBJ2-7, with 7 nucleotides matching TRBD1. With V trimmed by 6 bases and J by 5 bases, 10 bases remained unmatched. The CDR3 is made up of 14 amino acids. Germline-derived CDR1 and CDR2 are SGHTA and FQGNSA. The chain's CDR3 is CASRLTGRADEQYF. In DNA, the CDR3 is TGTGCCAGCAGGTTGACAGGGCGAGCCGACGAGCAGTACTTC.

CDR3 in amino acids: CASPSGTGNTIYF. In nucleotides, the CDR3 is TGTGCCTCCCCATCAGGGACTGGAAACACCATATATTTT. This chain connects TRBV30 to TRBJ1-3, with D perhaps matching TRBD1 (5 bases). The CDR3 runs 13 residues. Trimming cost V 7 bases and J 2 bases, with 12 bases left between them. CDR1 and CDR2 (germline): GTSNPN, SVGIG (reference sequence).

This sequence joins TRBV6-5 and TRBJ2-3; 7 nucleotides agree with TRBD2. With 7 bases clipped from V and 11 bases from J, the junction kept 6 bases outside the gene matches. There are 11 residues in the CDR3. CDR1 is MNHEY and CDR2 is SVGAGI in the germline V gene. This CDR3 reads CASTDERGQYF. CDR3 bases: TGTGCCAGCACCGACGAGCGGGGGCAGTATTTT.

V gene TRBV27 combines with J gene TRBJ1-6; D remains unclear. CDR3 length: 12 amino acids. V lost 3 bases and J 8 bases, leaving 5 bases between the germline ends. Per the germline V gene, CDR1 is MNHEY and CDR2 is SMNVEV (reference sequence). The CDR3 DNA sequence: TGTGCCAGCAGTTTTGCGGATTCACCCCTCCACTTT. It is translated as CASSFADSPLHF.

This clone has a handful of counts. V gene TRBV7-9 combines with J gene TRBJ1-6; no definite D call. The germline gives CDR1 SEHNR, CDR2 FQNEAQ (reference sequence). The CDR3 has 14 amino acids. V lost 5 bases, J lost 6 bases, and 11 bases lay in between. CDR3: CASSRSGSNSPLHF. CDR3 bases: TGTGCCAGCAGCCGATCAGGTAGTAATTCACCCCTCCACTTT.

Turning to this clone: Distinct nucleotide sequences in the sample also encode this CDR3. The CDR3 DNA follows: TGTGCCAGCAGCCCCCCAACCGGGGGGTTGTACAATGAGCAGTTCTTC. This translates into CASSPPTGGLYNEQFF. The genes are TRBV5-5 and TRBJ2-1, with TRBD2 matching 7 bases. With 4 bases clipped from V and 4 bases from J, the junction kept 11 bases outside the gene matches. The V gene's germline CDR1 is SGHKS and CDR2 YYEKEE (reference sequence). This CDR3 region has 16 residues. Full variable domain (missing parts from reference TRBV5-5 and TRBJ2-1): DAGVTQSPTHLIKTRGQQVTLRCSPISGHKSVSWYQQVLGQGPQFIFQYYEKEERGRGNFPDRFSARQFPNYSSELNVNALLLGDSALYLCASSPPTGGLYNEQFFGPGTRLTVL.

This clone occurred many times. Additional DNA sequences in this sample encode the identical CDR3. The chain employs TRBV19 and TRBJ2-1, with TRBD1 matching over 8 bases. The CDR3 spans 15 residues. Germline V gene sequence: CDR1 LNHDA, CDR2 SQIVND (reference sequence). The V segment lost 2 bases and the J segment 2 bases; nucleotides outside the gene matches: 2. The CDR3 region is CASSIQGATYNEQFF. CDR3 sequence (DNA): TGTGCCAGTAGTATACAGGGGGCAACCTACAATGAGCAGTTCTTC.

The chain is built from TRBV11-3 and TRBJ2-1, with 9 positions matching TRBD1. The germline V gene has CDR1 SGHNT and CDR2 YENEEA. After removal of 5 bases from V and 6 bases from J, the junction contained 5 bases not matched to a gene. The CDR3 extends over 14 amino acids. CDR3 DNA: TGTGCCAGCAGCCAGGGACAGGGAGGCAATGAGCAGTTCTTC. Its translation is CASSQGQGGNEQFF.

This chain uses TRBV6-4 with TRBJ2-2; D gene unclear. CDR3 size: 14 residues. CDR1 is MRHNA and CDR2 is SNTAGT in the germline V gene. V was clipped by 3 bases and J by 1 base, with 6 bases between them. CDR3 nucleotides: TGTGCCAGCAGTGAACAGCTGAACACCGGGGAGCTGTTTTTT. This codes for CASSEQLNTGELFF.

The chain recombines TRBV12-3 or TRBV12-4 with TRBJ1-1, with 9 bases that match TRBD1. Unmatched junction bases numbered 3, after V lost 5 bases and J lost 5 bases. The CDR3 consists of 13 residues. The CDR3 protein is CASSTGGRTEAFF. For the CDR3, the DNA is TGTGCCAGCAGTACAGGGGGCCGGACTGAAGCTTTCTTT.

The V gene is TRBV15, the J gene TRBJ1-6; 7 positions agree with TRBD1. With V trimmed by 0 bases and J by 9 bases, 8 bases remained unmatched. This CDR3 spans 16 amino acids. Looked up from germline, CDR1 is LNHNV and CDR2 is YYDKDF (reference sequence). CDR3 nucleotide sequence: TGTGCCACCAGCAGAGATCCGACAAACAGGGGTTCACCCCTCCACTTT. Translation gives CATSRDPTNRGSPLHF.

This chain links TRBV2 with TRBJ1-6, with D possibly TRBD1 on 6 matching bases. V shed 4 bases and J shed 9 bases, with 16 bases lying between them. From germline, CDR1 is SNHLY and CDR2 FYNNEI. CDR3 length equals 15 residues. CDR3 sequence (DNA): TGTGCCAGCAGTGTTAACAGGGTATTGGGTTCACCCCTCCACTTT. Protein sequence: CASSVNRVLGSPLHF.

This chain joins TRBV6-2 or TRBV6-3 and TRBJ2-5, with TRBD1 identical over 9 bases. Germline V gene data show CDR1 as MNHEY and CDR2 as SVGEGT. V shed 0 bases and J 5 bases; nucleotides not matched to a gene: 10. The CDR3 spans 17 residues. The CDR3 sequence: CASSYSFADRGRETQYF. The CDR3 coding sequence is TGTGCCAGCAGTTACTCATTTGCGGACAGGGGACGGGAGACCCAGTACTTC.

Concerning this clone: A read error may be the cause here, since a much bigger clone is one base away. This CDR3 reads CASSLQLGQGAF. The DNA of the CDR3 is TGTGCCAGCAGTTTGCAACTGGGACAGGGTGCCTTC. The chain is built from TRBV12-3 or TRBV12-4 and TRBJ1-2; 9 bases are a match to TRBD1. CDR3 length: 12 amino acids.